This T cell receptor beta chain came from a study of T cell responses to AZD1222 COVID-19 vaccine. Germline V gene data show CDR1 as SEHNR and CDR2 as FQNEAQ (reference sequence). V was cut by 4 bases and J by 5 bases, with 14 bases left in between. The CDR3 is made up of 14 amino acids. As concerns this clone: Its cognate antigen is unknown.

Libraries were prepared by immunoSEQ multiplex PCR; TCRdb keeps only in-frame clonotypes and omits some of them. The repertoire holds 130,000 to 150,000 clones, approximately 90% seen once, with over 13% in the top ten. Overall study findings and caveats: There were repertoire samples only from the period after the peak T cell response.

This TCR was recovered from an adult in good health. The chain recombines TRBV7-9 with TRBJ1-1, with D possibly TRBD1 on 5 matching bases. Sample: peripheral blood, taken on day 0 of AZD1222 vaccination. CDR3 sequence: CASSWGSGQTEAFF. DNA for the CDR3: TGTGCCAGCAGCTGGGGCTCGGGGCAGACTGAAGCTTTCTTT.